The subject of this entry is one T cell receptor (beta chain). Its specificity is not known. The data stem from a study of siplizumab effects on memory and regulatory T cells. Only in-frame clones appear in the TCRdb table, and some are missing; sequencing was by immunoSEQ multiplex PCR. The sample holds some 88,000 clones, about nine tenths seen once. Study conclusions and caveats: For mappable alloreactive CD4+ clones, the mean Treg-derived fraction was around 66% with siplizumab and approximately 26% in controls. Unstimulated subsets were the mapping target of only a minor fraction of alloreactive clones. Naive or memory phenotype assignment was not possible for roughly 75-95% of proliferating CD4+ or CD8+ clones. Memory cells seemed less diverse than naive T cells, which also seemed major contributors to the alloresponse.

Sequencing was carried out using CD4+ T cells sorted from blood. This TCR came from a human donor in good health.

This CDR3 reads CASRGQGANTGELFF. CDR3 DNA sequence: TGTGCCAGCAGGGGGCAGGGGGCGAACACCGGGGAGCTGTTTTTT. This sequence joins TRBV28 and TRBJ2-2; 7 bases align to TRBD1. J lost 0 bases, V lost 6 bases, and 4 bases had no gene match. There are 15 residues in the CDR3. Germline V CDR1 and CDR2: MDHEN, SYDVKM.